This T cell receptor (beta chain) was identified in a study of OX40 agonist ivuxolimab in advanced cancers. Points from the study as a whole: By week 6 at 0.1 to 3.0 mg/kg, blood CD4+ and CD8+ T cells had expanded clonally. Still undetermined is the antigen specificity of the expanded peripheral T cells.

Libraries were prepared by immunoSEQ multiplex PCR; TCRdb keeps only in-frame clonotypes and omits some of them. The sample has approximately 69,000 clones; almost 90% are singletons. This CDR3 is 13 amino acids long. CDR1 is SGHAT, CDR2 FQNNGV, per germline. Between the trimmed V and J ends, which lost 0 bases and 1 base, there was a span of 4 bases. About this clone: Its antigen is unknown.

This receptor was taken from an adult with an advanced solid tumor such as melanoma, head and neck, liver or kidney cancer. The chain is built from TRBV11-2 and TRBJ2-7, with no clear D. The source was CD4+ or CD8+ T cells sorted from blood, collected in a trial of the OX40 agonist ivuxolimab. CDR3 amino acids: CASSLERSYEQYF. CDR3 nucleotides: TGTGCCAGCAGCTTAGAACGGTCCTACGAGCAGTACTTC.